This T cell receptor (beta chain) was captured in a study of blood T cell repertoires in COVID-19. Germline CDR1 and CDR2: MDHEN and SYDVKM. Between the trimmed V and J ends, which lost 2 bases and 5 bases, there was a span of 15 bases. CDR3 length: 15 amino acids. Generated by immunoSEQ multiplex PCR, the TCRdb table keeps only in-frame clones and is missing some. The table has about 78,000 clones, approximately 86% seen once. This sequence joins TRBV28 and TRBJ1-1; D possibly corresponds to TRBD1 (5 bases). This sequence was found in a man aged 50 to 60 with active or convalescent COVID-19. What was sequenced was peripheral blood. CDR3 residues: CASSLPGTAGTEAFF. The CDR3 nucleotides read TGTGCCAGCAGTTTACCCGGGACGGCGGGGACTGAAGCTTTCTTT.